This TCR beta chain came from a study of regulatory T cells in long-lasting Graves disease. This clonotype has a handful of counts. Documented time point: newly diagnosed GD, antithyroid drugs for less than 3 months. PBMCs provided the RNA from which the TCR library was made. Germline assignment: CDR1 MNHNS and CDR2 SASEGT. The CDR3 loop spans 15 amino acids. V shed 5 bases and J shed 0 bases, with 11 bases lying between them. Library construction for TCR beta used iRepertoire HTBI primers and Arm-PCR of CDR3 regions. TCRdb reprocessed the multiplex PCR reads with MiXCR, giving one entry per CDR3 protein. The sample includes approximately 400,000 distinct CDR3 sequences, 12% of them seen just once. These data also featured in a second study, about T cells in Graves' hyperthyroidism and ophthalmopathy. That study adds: If no ophthalmopathy progression occurred within 18 months, Graves' hyperthyroidism was stable. Those patients with uncontrolled infection, other autoimmune disease, pregnancy or lactation were excluded.

The starting material was peripheral blood mononuclear cells (PBMCs), obtained at new diagnosis, from a patient treated with antithyroid drugs. This chain connects TRBV6-1 to TRBJ2-1; D may be TRBD2 (5 bases). This clonotype originated in a woman between 18 and 29 years old with Graves disease. The CDR3 region has the DNA TGTGCCAGCAGTCCGACCGGGAACTCCTACAATGAGCAGTTCTTC. Translation gives CASSPTGNSYNEQFF.